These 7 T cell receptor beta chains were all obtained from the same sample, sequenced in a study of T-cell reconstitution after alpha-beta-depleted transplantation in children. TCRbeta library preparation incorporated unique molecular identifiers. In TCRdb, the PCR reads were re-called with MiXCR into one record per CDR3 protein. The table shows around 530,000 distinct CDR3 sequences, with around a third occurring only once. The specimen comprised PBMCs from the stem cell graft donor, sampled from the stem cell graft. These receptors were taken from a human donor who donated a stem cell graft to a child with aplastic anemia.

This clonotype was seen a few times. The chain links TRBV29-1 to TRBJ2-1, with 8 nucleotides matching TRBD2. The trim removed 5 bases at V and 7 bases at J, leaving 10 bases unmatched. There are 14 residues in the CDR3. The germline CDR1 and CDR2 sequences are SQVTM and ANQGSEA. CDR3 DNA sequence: TGCAGCGTTCGGGGCGGGGGGCGTGGGAATGAGCAGTTCTTC. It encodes CSVRGGGRGNEQFF.

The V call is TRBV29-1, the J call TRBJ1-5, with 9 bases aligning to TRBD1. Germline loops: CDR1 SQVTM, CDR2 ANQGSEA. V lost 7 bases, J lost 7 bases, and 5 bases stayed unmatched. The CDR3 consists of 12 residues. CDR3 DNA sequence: TGCAGCGCACAGGGGGCAGACCAGCCCCAGCATTTT. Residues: CSAQGADQPQHF.

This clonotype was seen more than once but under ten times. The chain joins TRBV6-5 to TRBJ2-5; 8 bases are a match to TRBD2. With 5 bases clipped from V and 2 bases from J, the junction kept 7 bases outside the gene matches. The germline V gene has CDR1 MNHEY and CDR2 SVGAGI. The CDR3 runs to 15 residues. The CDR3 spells CASSLSGGGQETQYF. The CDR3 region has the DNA TGTGCCAGCAGTCTCTCGGGAGGGGGACAAGAGACCCAGTACTTC.

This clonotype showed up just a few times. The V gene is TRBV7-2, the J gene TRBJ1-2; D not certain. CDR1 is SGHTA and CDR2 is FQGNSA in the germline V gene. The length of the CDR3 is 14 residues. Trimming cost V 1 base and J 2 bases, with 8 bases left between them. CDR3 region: CASSLGVGNYGYTF. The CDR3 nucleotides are TGTGCCAGCAGCTTAGGGGTCGGAAACTATGGCTACACCTTC.

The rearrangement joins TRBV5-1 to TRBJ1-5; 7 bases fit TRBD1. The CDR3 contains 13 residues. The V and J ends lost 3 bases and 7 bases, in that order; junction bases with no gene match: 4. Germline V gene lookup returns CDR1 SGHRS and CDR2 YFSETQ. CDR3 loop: CASSWRGPQPQHF. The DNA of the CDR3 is TGCGCCAGCAGCTGGAGGGGGCCCCAGCCCCAGCATTTT.

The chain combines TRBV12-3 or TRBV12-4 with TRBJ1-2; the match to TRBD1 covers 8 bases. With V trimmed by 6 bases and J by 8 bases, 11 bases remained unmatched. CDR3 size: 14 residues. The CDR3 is CASSLSGAGGGYTF. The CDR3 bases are TGTGCCAGCAGCCTTTCGGGTGCAGGGGGCGGCTACACCTTC.

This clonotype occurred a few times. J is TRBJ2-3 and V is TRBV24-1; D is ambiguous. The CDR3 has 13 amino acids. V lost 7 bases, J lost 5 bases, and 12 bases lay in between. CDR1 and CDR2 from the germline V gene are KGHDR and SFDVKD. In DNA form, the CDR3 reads TGTGCCACCAGCGCCGGCGTGGGAGATACGCAGTATTTT. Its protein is CATSAGVGDTQYF.